The rows below give T cell receptor beta chains drawn from one sample of a study of cytomegalovirus exposure and HLA in healthy donors. The table came from immunoSEQ multiplex PCR; TCRdb's copy has only in-frame clones and leaves some out. The sample holds some 150,000 clones; approximately 8.9% are singletons and the top ten take roughly 7%. Sequenced input: PBMCs. All receptors come from a woman aged 40 to 55 in good health and CMV-seropositive. Each CDR3 is given with its conserved first and last residue. A D gene is named only where the DNA matches it firmly. Size is omitted from some rows. Given values are once, few, many or a class for expanded clones.

clone_size,j_call,d_call,v_call,cdr3_nt,cdr3_aa
.,TRBJ2-7,.,TRBV6-6,TGTGCCAGCAGCGTACTAGAGGGGGACGAGCAGTACTTC,CASSVLEGDEQYF
few,TRBJ2-3,.,TRBV5-4,TGTGCCAGCAGCTTGGGGGGCAGGGGTGGGTCAGATACGCAGTATTTT,CASSLGGRGGSDTQYF
few,TRBJ1-6,TRBD1,TRBV7-9,TGTGCCAGCAGCTTAGCCCGGACAGGGGTAAATTCACCCCTCCACTTT,CASSLARTGVNSPLHF
.,TRBJ2-2,TRBD1,TRBV2,TGTGCCAGCACCGAGCAGGGGGCCGGAGCCGGGGAGCTGTTTTTT,CASTEQGAGAGELFF
.,TRBJ2-3,.,TRBV5-1,TGCGCCAGCAGCCTCCCGGGGGTCAGCACAGATACGCAGTATTTT,CASSLPGVSTDTQYF
few,TRBJ1-2,.,TRBV2,TGTGCCAGCAGTGAACATGATCTCGGTGGCTACACCTTC,CASSEHDLGGYTF
.,TRBJ1-6,TRBD1,TRBV18,TGTGCCAGCTCACAGAGCCGACAGGGGAATAATTCACCCCTCCACTTT,CASSQSRQGNNSPLHF
few,TRBJ2-1,TRBD1,TRBV7-7,TGTGCCAGCAGCCTTGGGACAGGGGTGAACAATGAGCAGTTCTTC,CASSLGTGVNNEQFF
.,TRBJ1-2,.,TRBV5-8,TGTGCCAGCAGCTCTACCGACACATACTATGGCTACACCTTC,CASSSTDTYYGYTF
.,TRBJ2-7,.,TRBV5-1,TGCGCCAGCAGCTTGCTCGGACAGATGTCTGACTCCTACGAGCAGTACTTC,CASSLLGQMSDSYEQYF
few,TRBJ1-1,TRBD1,TRBV2,TGTGCCAGCAGTGTACAGGGGGCGCGGACTGAAGCTTTCTTT,CASSVQGARTEAFF
.,TRBJ1-1,TRBD1,TRBV5-1,TGCGCCAGCAGGGTTTGGACAGGCGGAATGAACACTGAAGCTTTCTTT,CASRVWTGGMNTEAFF
.,TRBJ2-2,.,TRBV6-5,TGTGCCAGCTACGACACGAACACCGGGGAGCTGTTTTTT,CASYDTNTGELFF
few,TRBJ1-2,TRBD1,TRBV5-1,TGCGCCAGCAGCTTGGAACAGGGGGTGGGCGGCTACACCTTC,CASSLEQGVGGYTF
few,TRBJ2-1,TRBD1,TRBV19,TGTGCCAGTAGTAGGCCACAGGGGGCATCCTACAATGAGCAGTTCTTC,CASSRPQGASYNEQFF
.,TRBJ2-1,TRBD2,TRBV5-1,TGCGCCAGCAGCTTCCTAGCGGGGACCTACAATGGGCAGTTCTTC,CASSFLAGTYNGQFF
few,TRBJ2-4,TRBD1,TRBV6-6,TGTGCCAGCAGTTCTAAAGGACAGGAAGCCAAAAACATTCAGTACTTC,CASSSKGQEAKNIQYF
.,TRBJ1-2,.,TRBV28,TGTGCCAGCAGTTTGGGGGGGGGTTGGGGCTACACCTTC,CASSLGGGWGYTF
.,TRBJ2-7,.,TRBV5-4,TGTGCCAGCAGCTCAGGGGTAGACGGCTACGAGCAGTACTTC,CASSSGVDGYEQYF
few,TRBJ1-1,TRBD1,TRBV7-7,TGTGCCAGCAGACACCCGGTCGGAGGGGGCTATAACACTGAAGCTTTCTTT,CASRHPVGGGYNTEAFF
few,TRBJ1-1,.,TRBV5-6,TGTGCCAGCAGCCCGCCCCGGGGGGTGAACACTGAAGCTTTCTTT,CASSPPRGVNTEAFF
.,TRBJ1-2,.,TRBV5-1,TGCGCCAGCAGCTTAGAAGGCGGCTCCGGCTACACCTTC,CASSLEGGSGYTF
.,TRBJ2-5,.,TRBV19,TGTGCCAGTAGTATGGGGGACTTAGTCCAAGAGACCCAGTACTTC,CASSMGDLVQETQYF
.,TRBJ2-1,TRBD2,TRBV6-1,TGTGCCAGCACCCAAGAACTAGCGGGGGACAATGAGCAGTTCTTC,CASTQELAGDNEQFF
.,TRBJ2-5,TRBD1,TRBV18,TGTGCCAGCTCAACTCGCCCGGACAGGGTTGAGACCCAGTACTTC,CASSTRPDRVETQYF
.,TRBJ2-5,TRBD2,TRBV12-5,TGTGCTAGTGGTTACCGGACTAGCGGGGTCTTAAAAGAACAAGAGACCCAGTACTTC,CASGYRTSGVLKEQETQYF
.,TRBJ2-3,TRBD1,TRBV9,TGTGCCAGCAGCGTAACAGGGGCTAGCACAGATACGCAGTATTTT,CASSVTGASTDTQYF
few,TRBJ2-7,TRBD1,TRBV19,TGTGCCAGTAGTGACGGACAGGGGACTTTCTACGAGCAGTACTTC,CASSDGQGTFYEQYF
.,TRBJ1-2,.,TRBV2,TGTGCCAGCAATCATGACGCGACAGCCACCTCTGGCTACACCTTC,CASNHDATATSGYTF
.,TRBJ2-1,.,TRBV27,TGTGCCGCCTCCCAGGGGAATGAGCAGTTCTTC,CAASQGNEQFF
.,TRBJ1-5,.,TRBV4-1,TGCGCCAGCAGCCAAGGGGCAGATGGCAATCAGCCCCAGCATTTT,CASSQGADGNQPQHF
.,TRBJ1-6,.,TRBV4-3,TGCGCCAGCAGCCAAGAGGGCCTCGGTAATTCACCCCTCCACTTT,CASSQEGLGNSPLHF
few,TRBJ1-2,.,TRBV6-1,TGTGCCAGCAGTGAGCAGGCAGCTAACTATGGCTACACCTTC,CASSEQAANYGYTF
few,TRBJ2-2,TRBD2,TRBV27,TGTGCCAGCAGTGGGACTACGCCCACCGGGGAGCTGTTTTTT,CASSGTTPTGELFF
few,TRBJ2-7,TRBD2,TRBV7-2,TGTGCCAGCAGCTTAGACCCCACAGCGGGGTCCTACGAGCAGTACTTC,CASSLDPTAGSYEQYF
.,TRBJ2-7,.,TRBV6-5,TGTGCCAGCAGTTCCTCCCTGGGGCAGGGTCAGTACTTC,CASSSSLGQGQYF
few,TRBJ1-2,.,TRBV6-5,TGTGCCAGCAGTTACTCTTCCGGGAAAGGGGGCTACACCTTC,CASSYSSGKGGYTF
.,TRBJ2-2,TRBD2,TRBV11-2,TGTGCCAGCAGCCCCCGAGGTAGGGTAGCGGGGGAGCACACCGGGGAGCTGTTTTTT,CASSPRGRVAGEHTGELFF
few,TRBJ2-5,TRBD1,TRBV7-9,TGTGCCAGCAGCTGGACAGGGTTGGAGACCCAGTACTTC,CASSWTGLETQYF